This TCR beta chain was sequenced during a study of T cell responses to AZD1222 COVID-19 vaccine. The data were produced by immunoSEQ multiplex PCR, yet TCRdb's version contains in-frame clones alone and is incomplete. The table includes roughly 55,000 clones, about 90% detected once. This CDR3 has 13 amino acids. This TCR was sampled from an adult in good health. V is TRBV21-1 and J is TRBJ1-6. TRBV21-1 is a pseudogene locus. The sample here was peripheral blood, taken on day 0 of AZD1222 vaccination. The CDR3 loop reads CASSKERVSPLHF. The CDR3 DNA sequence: TGTGCCAGCAGCAAAGAAAGGGTTTCACCCCTCCACTTT.